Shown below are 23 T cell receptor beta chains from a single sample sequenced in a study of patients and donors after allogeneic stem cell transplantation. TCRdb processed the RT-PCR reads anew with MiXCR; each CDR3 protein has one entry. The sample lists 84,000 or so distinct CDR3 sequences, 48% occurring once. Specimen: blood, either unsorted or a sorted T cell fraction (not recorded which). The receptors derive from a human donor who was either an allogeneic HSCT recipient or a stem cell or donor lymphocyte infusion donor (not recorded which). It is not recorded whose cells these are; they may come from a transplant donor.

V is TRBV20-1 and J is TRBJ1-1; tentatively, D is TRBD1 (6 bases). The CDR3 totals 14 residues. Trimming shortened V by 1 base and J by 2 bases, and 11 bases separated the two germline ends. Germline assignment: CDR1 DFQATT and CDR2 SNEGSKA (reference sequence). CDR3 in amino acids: CSARVGHLNTEAFF. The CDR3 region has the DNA TGCAGTGCTAGAGTGGGACACTTAAACACTGAAGCTTTCTTT.

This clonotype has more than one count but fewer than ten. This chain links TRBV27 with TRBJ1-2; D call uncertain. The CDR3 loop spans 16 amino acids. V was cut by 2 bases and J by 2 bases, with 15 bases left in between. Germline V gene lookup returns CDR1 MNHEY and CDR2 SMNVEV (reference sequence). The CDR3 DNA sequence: TGTGCCAGCAGTTTAACAGCGGAATCGGGGAACTATGGCTACACCTTC. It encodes CASSLTAESGNYGYTF.

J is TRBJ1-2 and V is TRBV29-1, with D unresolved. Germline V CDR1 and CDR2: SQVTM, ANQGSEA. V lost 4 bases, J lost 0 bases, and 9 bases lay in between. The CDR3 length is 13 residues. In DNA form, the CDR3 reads TGCAGCGTTGTACCAGGAGCTAACTATGGCTACACCTTC. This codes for CSVVPGANYGYTF.

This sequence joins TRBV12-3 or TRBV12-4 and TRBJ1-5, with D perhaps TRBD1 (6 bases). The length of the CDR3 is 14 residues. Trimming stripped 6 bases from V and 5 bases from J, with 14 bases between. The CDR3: CASSKDSEDQPQHF. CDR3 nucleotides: TGTGCCAGCAGCAAGGACAGTGAGGATCAGCCCCAGCATTTT.

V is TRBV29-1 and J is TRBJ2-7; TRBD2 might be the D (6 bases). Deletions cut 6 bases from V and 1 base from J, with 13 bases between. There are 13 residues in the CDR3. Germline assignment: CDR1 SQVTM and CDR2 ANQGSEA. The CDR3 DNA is TGCAGCGTGTTCCGGGAGAGATCCTACGAGCAGTACTTC. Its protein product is CSVFRERSYEQYF.

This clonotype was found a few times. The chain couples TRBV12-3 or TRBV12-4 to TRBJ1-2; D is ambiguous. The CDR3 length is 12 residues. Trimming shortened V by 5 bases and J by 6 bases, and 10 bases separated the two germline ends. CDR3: CASSPSSNGYTF. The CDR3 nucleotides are TGTGCCAGCAGTCCCTCTTCGAATGGCTACACCTTC.

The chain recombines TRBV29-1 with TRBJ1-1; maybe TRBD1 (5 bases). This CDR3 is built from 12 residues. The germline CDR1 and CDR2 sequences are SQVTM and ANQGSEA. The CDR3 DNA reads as TGCAGGGTAGTGGACAAGAACACTGAAGCTTTCTTT. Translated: CRVVDKNTEAFF.

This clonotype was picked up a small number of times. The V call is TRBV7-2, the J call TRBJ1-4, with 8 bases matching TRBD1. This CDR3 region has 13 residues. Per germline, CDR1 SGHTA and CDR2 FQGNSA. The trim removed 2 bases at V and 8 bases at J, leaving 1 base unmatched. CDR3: CASSLRDREKLFF. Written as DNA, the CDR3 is TGTGCCAGCAGCTTAAGGGACAGGGAAAAACTGTTTTTT.

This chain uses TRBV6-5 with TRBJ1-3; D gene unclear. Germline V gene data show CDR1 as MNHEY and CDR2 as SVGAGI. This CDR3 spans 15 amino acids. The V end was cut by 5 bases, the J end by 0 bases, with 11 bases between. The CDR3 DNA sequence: TGTGCCAGCAGTCTAGACTTTACCTCTGGAAACACCATATATTTT. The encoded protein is CASSLDFTSGNTIYF.

CDR3 nucleotide sequence: TGTGCCACCGCCAGGGCCGGCAATCAGCCCCAGCATTTT. Translated: CATARAGNQPQHF. The gene calls are TRBV21-1 and TRBJ1-5. TRBV21-1 is a pseudogene locus. The CDR3 runs 13 residues.

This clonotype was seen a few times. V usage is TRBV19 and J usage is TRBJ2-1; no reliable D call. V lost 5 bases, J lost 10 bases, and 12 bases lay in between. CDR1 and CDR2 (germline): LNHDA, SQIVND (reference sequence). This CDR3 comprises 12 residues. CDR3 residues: CASSLADWEQFF. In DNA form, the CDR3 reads TGTGCCAGTAGTCTTGCCGATTGGGAGCAGTTCTTC. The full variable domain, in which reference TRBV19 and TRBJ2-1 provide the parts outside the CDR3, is DGGITQSPKYLFRKEGQNVTLSCEQNLNHDAMYWYRQDPGQGLRLIYYSQIVNDFQKGDIAEGYSVSREKKESFPLTVTSAQKNPTAFYLCASSLADWEQFFGPGTRLTVL.

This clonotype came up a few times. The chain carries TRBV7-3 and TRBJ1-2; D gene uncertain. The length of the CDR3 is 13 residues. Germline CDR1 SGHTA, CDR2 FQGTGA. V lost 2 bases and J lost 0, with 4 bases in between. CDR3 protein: CASSLGPNYGYTF. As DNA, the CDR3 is TGTGCCAGCAGCTTAGGGCCTAACTATGGCTACACCTTC.

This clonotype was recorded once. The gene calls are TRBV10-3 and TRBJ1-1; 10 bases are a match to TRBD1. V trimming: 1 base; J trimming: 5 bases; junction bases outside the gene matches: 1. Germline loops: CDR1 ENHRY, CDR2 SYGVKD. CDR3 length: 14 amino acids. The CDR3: CAISEWDRGTEAFF. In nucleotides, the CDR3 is TGTGCCATCAGTGAGTGGGACAGGGGTACTGAAGCTTTCTTT.

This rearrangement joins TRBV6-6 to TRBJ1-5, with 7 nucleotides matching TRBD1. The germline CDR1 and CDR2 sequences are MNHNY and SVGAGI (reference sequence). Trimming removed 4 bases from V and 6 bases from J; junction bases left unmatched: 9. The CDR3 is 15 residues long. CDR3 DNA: TGTGCCAGCAGTTCTCCCGACAGGGCCGGTCAGCCCCAGCATTTT. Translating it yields CASSSPDRAGQPQHF.

In DNA, the CDR3 is TGCGCCAGCAGCTCTCTATTTAAAGCGGGAGGGCCCTACAATGAGCAGTTCTTC. It specifies CASSSLFKAGGPYNEQFF. The V gene is TRBV5-1, the J gene TRBJ2-1; 10 nucleotides agree with TRBD2. Germline V CDR1 and CDR2: SGHRS, YFSETQ. The junction had 11 bases not matched to a gene; V was cut back by 3 bases and J by 2 bases. The CDR3 has 18 residues.

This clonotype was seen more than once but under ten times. Written as DNA, the CDR3 is TGTGCCAGCAGCTTCGTCTCCTCCACTGAAGCTTTCTTT. Protein sequence: CASSFVSSTEAFF. The chain has TRBV7-9 and TRBJ1-1; unclear D gene. Germline CDR1 and CDR2: SEHNR and FQNEAQ (reference sequence). With 3 bases removed from V and 4 bases from J, the gap between germline ends came to 9 bases. The CDR3 sequence is 13 residues long.

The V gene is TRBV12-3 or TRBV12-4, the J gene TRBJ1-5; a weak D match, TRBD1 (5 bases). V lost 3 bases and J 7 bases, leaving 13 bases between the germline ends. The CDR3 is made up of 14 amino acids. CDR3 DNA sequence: TGTGCCAGCAGTTTGAGAGAAAGGGGCCAGCCCCAGCATTTT. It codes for CASSLRERGQPQHF.

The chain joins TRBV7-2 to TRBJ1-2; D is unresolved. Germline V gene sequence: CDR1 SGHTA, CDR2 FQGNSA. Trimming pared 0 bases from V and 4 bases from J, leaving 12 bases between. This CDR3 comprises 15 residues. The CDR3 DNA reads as TGTGCCAGCAGCTTAGCGGGCGTTCAGCTCTATGGCTACACCTTC. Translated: CASSLAGVQLYGYTF.

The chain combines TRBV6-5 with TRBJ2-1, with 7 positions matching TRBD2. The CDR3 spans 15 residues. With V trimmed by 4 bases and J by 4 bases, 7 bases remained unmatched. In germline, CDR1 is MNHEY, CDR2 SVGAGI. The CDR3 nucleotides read TGTGCCAGCAGTTTCCGACTAGCTGAATACAATGAGCAGTTCTTC. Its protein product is CASSFRLAEYNEQFF.

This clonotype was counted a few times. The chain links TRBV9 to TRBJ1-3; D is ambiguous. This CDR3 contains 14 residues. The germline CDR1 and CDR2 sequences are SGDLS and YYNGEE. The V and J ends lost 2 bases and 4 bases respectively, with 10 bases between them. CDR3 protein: CASSVDAGGNTIYF. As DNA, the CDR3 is TGTGCCAGCAGCGTGGATGCGGGGGGAAACACCATATATTTT.

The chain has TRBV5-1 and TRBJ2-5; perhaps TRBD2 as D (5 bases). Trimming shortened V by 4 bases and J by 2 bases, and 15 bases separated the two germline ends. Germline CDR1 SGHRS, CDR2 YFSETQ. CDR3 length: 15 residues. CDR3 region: CASSKLGDSQETQYF. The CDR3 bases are TGCGCCAGCAGCAAACTCGGGGATTCTCAAGAGACCCAGTACTTC.

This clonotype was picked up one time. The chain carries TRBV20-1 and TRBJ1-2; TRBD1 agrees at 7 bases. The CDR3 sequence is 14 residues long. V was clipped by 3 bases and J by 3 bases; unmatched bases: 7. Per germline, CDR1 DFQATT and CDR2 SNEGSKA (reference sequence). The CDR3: CSARRGGRYYGYTF. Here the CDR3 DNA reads TGCAGTGCTAGGCGAGGGGGCCGATACTATGGCTACACCTTC.

Here the CDR3 DNA reads TGTGCCAGCACCACCGGGACATACACCACTGAAGCTTTCTTT. This codes for CASTTGTYTTEAFF. This chain uses TRBV28 with TRBJ1-1, with a tentative D call TRBD1 (6 bases). The germline V gene encodes CDR1 MDHEN and CDR2 SYDVKM. Trimming stripped 7 bases from V and 4 bases from J, with 16 bases between. This CDR3 is 14 amino acids long.